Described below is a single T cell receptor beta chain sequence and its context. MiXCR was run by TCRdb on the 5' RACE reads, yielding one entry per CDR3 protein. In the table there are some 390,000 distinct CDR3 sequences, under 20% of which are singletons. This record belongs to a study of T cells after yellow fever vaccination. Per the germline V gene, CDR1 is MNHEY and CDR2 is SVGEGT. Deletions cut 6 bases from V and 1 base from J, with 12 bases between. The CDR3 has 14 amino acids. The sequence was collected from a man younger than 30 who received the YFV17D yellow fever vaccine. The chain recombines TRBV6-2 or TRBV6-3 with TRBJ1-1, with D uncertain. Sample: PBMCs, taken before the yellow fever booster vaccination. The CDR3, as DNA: TGTGCCAGCAGACCCGCGGAGGCGAACACTGAAGCTTTCTTT. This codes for CASRPAEANTEAFF.